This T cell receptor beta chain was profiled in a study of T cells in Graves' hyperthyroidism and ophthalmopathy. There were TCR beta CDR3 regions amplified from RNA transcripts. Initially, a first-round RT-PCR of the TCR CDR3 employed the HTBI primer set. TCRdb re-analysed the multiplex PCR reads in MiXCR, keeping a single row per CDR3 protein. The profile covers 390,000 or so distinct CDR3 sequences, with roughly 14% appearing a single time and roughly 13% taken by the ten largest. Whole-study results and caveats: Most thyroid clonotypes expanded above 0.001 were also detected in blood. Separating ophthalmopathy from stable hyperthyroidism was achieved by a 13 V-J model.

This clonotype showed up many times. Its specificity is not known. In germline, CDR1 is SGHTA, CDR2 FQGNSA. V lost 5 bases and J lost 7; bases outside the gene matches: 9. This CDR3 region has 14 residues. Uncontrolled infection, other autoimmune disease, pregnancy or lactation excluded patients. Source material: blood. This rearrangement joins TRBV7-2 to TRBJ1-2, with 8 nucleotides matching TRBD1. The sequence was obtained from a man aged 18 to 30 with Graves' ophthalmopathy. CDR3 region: CASSPQDRVSGYTF. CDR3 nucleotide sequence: TGTGCCAGCAGCCCCCAGGACAGGGTCAGTGGCTACACCTTC.